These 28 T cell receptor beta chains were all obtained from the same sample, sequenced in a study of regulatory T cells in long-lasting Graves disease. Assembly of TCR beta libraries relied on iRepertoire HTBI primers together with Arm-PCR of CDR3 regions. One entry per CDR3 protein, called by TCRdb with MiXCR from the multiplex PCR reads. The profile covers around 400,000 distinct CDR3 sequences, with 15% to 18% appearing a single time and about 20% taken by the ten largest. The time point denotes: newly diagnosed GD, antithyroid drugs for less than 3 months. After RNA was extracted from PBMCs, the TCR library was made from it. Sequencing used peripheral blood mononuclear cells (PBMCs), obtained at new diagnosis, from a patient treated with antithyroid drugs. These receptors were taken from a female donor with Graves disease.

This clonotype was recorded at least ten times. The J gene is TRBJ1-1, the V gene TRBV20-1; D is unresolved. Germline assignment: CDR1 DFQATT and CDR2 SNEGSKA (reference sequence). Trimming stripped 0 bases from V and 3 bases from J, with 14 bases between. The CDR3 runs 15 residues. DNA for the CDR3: TGCAGTGCTAGAGATCAGCTCCCGGTACACACTGAAGCTTTCTTT. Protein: CSARDQLPVHTEAFF.

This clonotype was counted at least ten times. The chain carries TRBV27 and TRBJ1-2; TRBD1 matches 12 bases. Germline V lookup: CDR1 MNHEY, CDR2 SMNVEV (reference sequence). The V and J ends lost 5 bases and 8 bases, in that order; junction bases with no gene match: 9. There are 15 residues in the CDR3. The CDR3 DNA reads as TGTGCCAGCAGTCTTGGGACAGGGGGCTCTAACGGCTACACCTTC. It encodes CASSLGTGGSNGYTF.

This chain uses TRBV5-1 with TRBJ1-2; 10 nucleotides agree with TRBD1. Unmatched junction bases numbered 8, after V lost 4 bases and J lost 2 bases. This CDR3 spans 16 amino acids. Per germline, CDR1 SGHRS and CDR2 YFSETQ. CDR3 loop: CASSPGGTGANYGYTF. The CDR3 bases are TGCGCCAGCAGCCCAGGCGGGACAGGGGCCAACTATGGCTACACCTTC.

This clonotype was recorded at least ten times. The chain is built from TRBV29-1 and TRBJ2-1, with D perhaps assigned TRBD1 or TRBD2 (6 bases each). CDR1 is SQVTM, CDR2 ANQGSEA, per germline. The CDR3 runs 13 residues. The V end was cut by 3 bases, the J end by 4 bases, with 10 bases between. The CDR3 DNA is TGCAGCGTTGACGGGGGCCCATACAATGAGCAGTTCTTC. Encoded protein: CSVDGGPYNEQFF.

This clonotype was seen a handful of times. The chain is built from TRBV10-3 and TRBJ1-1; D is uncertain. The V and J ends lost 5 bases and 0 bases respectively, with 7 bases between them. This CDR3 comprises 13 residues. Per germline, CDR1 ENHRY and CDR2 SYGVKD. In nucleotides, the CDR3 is TGTGCCATCAGTTCGGCAATGAACACTGAAGCTTTCTTT. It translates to CAISSAMNTEAFF.

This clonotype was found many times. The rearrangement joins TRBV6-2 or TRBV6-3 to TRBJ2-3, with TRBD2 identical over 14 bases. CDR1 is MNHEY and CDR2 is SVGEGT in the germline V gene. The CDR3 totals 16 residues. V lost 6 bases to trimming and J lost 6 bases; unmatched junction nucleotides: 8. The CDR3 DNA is TGTGCCAGCAGCCGGACTAGCGGGGGGCTATTGGATACGCAGTATTTT. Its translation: CASSRTSGGLLDTQYF.

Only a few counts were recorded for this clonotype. The chain's CDR3 is CASSPRRNTGELFF. In DNA form, the CDR3 reads TGTGCCAGCTCACCACGGCGGAACACCGGGGAGCTGTTTTTT. The J gene is TRBJ2-2, the V gene TRBV18; D is uncertain. The V and J ends lost 1 base and 1 base respectively, with 4 bases between them. The CDR3 consists of 14 residues. The germline V gene has CDR1 KGHSH and CDR2 LQKENI.

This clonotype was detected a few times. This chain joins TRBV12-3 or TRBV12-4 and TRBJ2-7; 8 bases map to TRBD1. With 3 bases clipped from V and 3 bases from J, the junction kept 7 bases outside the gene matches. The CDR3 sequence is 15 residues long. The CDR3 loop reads CASSFWGQVSYEQYF. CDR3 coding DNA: TGTGCCAGCAGTTTTTGGGGACAGGTCAGCTACGAGCAGTACTTC.

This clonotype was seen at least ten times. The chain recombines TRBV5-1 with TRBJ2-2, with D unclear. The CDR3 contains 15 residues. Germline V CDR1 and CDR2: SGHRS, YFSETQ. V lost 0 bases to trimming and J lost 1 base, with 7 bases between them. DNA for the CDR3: TGCGCCAGCAGCTTGGAAAGGTTGAACACCGGGGAGCTGTTTTTT. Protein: CASSLERLNTGELFF.

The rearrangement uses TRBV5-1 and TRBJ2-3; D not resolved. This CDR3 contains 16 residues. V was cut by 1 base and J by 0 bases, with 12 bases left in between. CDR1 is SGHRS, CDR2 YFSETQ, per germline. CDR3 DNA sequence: TGCGCCAGCAGCTTGATCGGTGGAACTAGCACAGATACGCAGTATTTT. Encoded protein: CASSLIGGTSTDTQYF.

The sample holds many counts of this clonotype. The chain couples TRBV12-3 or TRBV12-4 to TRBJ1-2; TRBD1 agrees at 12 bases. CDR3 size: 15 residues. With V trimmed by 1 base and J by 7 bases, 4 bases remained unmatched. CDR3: CASSLGRDRGLGYTF. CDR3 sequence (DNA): TGTGCCAGCAGTTTAGGTAGGGACAGGGGGCTTGGCTACACCTTC.

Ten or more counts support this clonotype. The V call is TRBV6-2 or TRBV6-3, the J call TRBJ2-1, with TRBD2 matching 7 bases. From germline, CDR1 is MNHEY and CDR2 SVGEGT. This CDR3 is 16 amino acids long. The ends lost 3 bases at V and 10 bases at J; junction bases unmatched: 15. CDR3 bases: TGTGCCAGCAGTTATGGGGACTACTACGTGCGGGGGGAGCAGTTCTTC. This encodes CASSYGDYYVRGEQFF.

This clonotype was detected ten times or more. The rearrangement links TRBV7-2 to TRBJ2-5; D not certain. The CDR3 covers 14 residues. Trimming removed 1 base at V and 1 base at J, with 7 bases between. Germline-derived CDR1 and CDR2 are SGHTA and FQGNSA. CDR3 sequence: CASSLGPSQETQYF. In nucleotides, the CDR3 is TGTGCCAGCAGCTTAGGGCCTAGCCAAGAGACCCAGTACTTC.

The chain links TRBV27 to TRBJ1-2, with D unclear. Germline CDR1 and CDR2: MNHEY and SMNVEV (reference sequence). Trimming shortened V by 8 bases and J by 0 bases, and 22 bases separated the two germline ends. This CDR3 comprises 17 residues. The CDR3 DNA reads TGTGCCAGCTCACCACCACCCAGCGTCGGGTCTAACTATGGCTACACCTTC. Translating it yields CASSPPPSVGSNYGYTF.

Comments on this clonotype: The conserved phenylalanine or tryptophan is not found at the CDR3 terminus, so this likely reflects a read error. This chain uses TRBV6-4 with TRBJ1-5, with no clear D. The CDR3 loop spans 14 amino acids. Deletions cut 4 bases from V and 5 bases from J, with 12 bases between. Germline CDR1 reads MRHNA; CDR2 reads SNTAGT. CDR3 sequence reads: CASSARPTDQPQHL. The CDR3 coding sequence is TGTGCCAGCAGTGCCCGACCCACGGATCAGCCCCAGCATCTT.

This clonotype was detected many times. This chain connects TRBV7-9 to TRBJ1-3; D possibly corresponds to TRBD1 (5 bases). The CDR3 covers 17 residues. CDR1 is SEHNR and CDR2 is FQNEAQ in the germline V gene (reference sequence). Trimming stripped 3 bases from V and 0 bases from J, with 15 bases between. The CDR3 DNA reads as TGTGCCAGCAGCTTGGATGGCAGGGCTAACTCTGGAAACACCATATATTTT. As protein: CASSLDGRANSGNTIYF.

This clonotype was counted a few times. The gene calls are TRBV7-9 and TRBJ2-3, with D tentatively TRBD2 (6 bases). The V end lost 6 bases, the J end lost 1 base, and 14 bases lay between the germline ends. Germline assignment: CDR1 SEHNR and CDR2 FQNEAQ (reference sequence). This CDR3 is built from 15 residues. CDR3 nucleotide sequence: TGTGCCAGCAGTGACACGGCTAGCGGCACAGATACGCAGTATTTT. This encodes CASSDTASGTDTQYF. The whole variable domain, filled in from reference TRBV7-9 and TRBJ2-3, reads DTGVSQNPRHKITKRGQNVTFRCDPISEHNRLYWYRQTLGQGPEFLTYFQNEAQLEKSRLLSDRFSAERPKGSFSTLEIQRTEQGDSAMYLCASSDTASGTDTQYFGPGTRLTVL.

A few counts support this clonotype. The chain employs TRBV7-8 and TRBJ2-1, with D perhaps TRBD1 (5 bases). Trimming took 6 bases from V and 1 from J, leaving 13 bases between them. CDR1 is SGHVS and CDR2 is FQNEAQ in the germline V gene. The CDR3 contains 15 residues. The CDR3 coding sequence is TGTGCCAGCAGAGACCTGGCAGGGTCCTACAATGAGCAGTTCTTC. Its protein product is CASRDLAGSYNEQFF.

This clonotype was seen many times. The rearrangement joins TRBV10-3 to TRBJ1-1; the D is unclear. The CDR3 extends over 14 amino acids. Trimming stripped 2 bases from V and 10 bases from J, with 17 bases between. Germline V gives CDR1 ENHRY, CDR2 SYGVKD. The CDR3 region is CAISEPQSRKGAFF. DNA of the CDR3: TGTGCCATCAGTGAGCCCCAATCCCGGAAAGGAGCTTTCTTT.

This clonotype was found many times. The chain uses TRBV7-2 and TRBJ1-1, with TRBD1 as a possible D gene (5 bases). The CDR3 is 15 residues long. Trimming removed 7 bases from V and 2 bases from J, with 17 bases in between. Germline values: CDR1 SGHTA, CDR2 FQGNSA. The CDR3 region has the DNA TGTGCCAGCAACAAAGCGGGGCCCCTCAACACTGAAGCTTTCTTT. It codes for CASNKAGPLNTEAFF.

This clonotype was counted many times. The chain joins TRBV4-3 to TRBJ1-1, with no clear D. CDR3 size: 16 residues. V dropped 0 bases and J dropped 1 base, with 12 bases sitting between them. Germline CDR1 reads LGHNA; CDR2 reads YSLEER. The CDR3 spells CASSQDVGGANTEAFF. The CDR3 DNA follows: TGCGCCAGCAGCCAAGACGTCGGTGGTGCGAACACTGAAGCTTTCTTT.

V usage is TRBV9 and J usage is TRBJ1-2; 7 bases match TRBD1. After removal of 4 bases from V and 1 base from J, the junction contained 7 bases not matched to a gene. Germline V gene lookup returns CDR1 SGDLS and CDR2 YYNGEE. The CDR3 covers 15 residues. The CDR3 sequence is CASSPRDRFNYGYTF. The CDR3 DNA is TGTGCCAGCAGCCCCCGGGACAGATTTAACTATGGCTACACCTTC.

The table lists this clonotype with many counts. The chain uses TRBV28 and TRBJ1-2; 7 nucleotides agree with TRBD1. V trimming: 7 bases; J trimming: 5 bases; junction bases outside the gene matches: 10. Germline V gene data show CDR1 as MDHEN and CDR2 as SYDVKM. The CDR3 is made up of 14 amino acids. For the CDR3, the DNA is TGTGCCAGCACCAACCCGGGACAGACATATGGCTACACCTTC. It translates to CASTNPGQTYGYTF.

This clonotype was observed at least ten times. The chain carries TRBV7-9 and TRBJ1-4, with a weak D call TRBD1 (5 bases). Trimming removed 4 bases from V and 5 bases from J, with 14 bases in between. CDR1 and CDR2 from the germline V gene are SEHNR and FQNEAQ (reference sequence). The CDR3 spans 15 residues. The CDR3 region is CASSSPGILNEKLFF. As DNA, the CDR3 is TGTGCCAGCAGCTCCCCAGGGATTCTCAATGAAAAACTGTTTTTT.

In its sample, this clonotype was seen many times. CDR3 DNA sequence: TGCGCCAGCAGCCTCCGGCCGAGTATGAACACTGAAGCTTTCTTT. The encoded protein is CASSLRPSMNTEAFF. The chain joins TRBV5-1 to TRBJ1-1; D not resolved. Deletions cut 4 bases from V and 0 bases from J, with 13 bases between. This CDR3 comprises 15 residues. CDR1 is SGHRS, CDR2 YFSETQ, per germline.

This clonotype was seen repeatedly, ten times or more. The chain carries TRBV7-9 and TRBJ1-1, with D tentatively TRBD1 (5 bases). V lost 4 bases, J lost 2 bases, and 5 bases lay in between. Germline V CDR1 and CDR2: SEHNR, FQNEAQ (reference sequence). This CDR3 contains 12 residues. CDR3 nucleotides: TGTGCCAGCAGCTGGGACAACACTGAAGCTTTCTTT. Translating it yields CASSWDNTEAFF.

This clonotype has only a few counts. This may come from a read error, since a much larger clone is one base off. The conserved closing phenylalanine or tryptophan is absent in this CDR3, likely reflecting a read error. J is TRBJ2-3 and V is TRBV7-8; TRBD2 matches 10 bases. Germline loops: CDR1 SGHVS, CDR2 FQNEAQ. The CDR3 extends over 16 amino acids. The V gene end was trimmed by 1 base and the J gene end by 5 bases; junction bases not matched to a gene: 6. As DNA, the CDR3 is TGTGCCAGCAGCTTAGTCAACCTAGCGGGAGTAGATACGCAGTATCTT. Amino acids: CASSLVNLAGVDTQYL.

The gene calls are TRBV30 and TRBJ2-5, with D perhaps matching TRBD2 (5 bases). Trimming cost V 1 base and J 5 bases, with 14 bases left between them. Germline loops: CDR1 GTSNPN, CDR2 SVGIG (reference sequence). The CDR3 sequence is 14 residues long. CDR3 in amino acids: CAWSADSMGETQYF. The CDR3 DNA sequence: TGTGCCTGGAGTGCGGACTCAATGGGGGAGACCCAGTACTTC.